One TCR beta chain is described in this entry. A second PCR of 7 to 11 cycles used a sample-barcoded 5' primer and a J-beta primer mix. TCRdb re-called the 5' RACE reads through MiXCR, storing one row per CDR3 protein. Among fewer than 900,000 distinct CDR3 sequences, about 42% were seen once, and the ten largest hold roughly 19%. The sample comes from a study of blood T cells in healthy people across ages. The CDR3 loop spans 15 amino acids. The J segment lost 4 bases and the V segment lost 5 bases, leaving 9 bases of the junction unmatched. The chain joins TRBV12-3 or TRBV12-4 to TRBJ2-3, with 7 bases lining up with TRBD1. The specimen sequenced was blood. The receptor was derived from a woman aged 60-75 years in good health. CDR3 protein: CASSEPGQFSDTQYF. The CDR3 region has the DNA TGTGCCAGCAGTGAGCCGGGACAGTTTTCAGATACGCAGTATTTT.